Below, 14 T cell receptor beta chains from the same sample are listed, as sequenced in a study of PD-L1 blockade in urothelial cancer. Sequenced by immunoSEQ multiplex PCR; TCRdb stores in-frame clones only, minus some. The data show roughly 36,000 clones, roughly 89% seen once. The specimen comprised PBMCs, sampled around atezolizumab (anti-PD-L1) treatment. Receptor source: a man aged 55-75 years with urothelial cancer.

In this sample, this clone turned up once. This chain uses TRBV14 with TRBJ1-1, with 8 bases lining up with TRBD1. Trimming cost V 4 bases and J 4 bases; bases outside gene matches: 5. The CDR3 consists of 14 residues. The V gene's germline CDR1 is SGHDN and CDR2 FVKESK. This chain's CDR3 is CASSPTGAGTEAFF. The CDR3 region has the DNA TGTGCCAGCAGCCCGACAGGGGCTGGCACTGAAGCTTTCTTT. The whole variable domain, remainder taken from reference TRBV14 and TRBJ1-1, is EAGVTQFPSHSVIEKGQTVTLRCDPISGHDNLYWYRRVMGKEIKFLLHFVKESKQDESGMPNNRFLAERTGGTYSTLKVQPAELEDSGVYFCASSPTGAGTEAFFGQGTRLTVV.

The rearrangement links TRBV5-6 to TRBJ1-1; D uncertain. The CDR3 runs to 13 residues. V gave up 0 bases and J gave up 2 bases, with 5 bases separating them. CDR1 SGHDT and CDR2 YYEEEE come from the germline V gene. Written as DNA, the CDR3 is TGTGCCAGCAGCTTGGCAGGTAACACTGAAGCTTTCTTT. Translating it yields CASSLAGNTEAFF.

The rearrangement uses TRBV4-3 and TRBJ1-4; D uncertain. Germline V gives CDR1 LGHNA, CDR2 YSLEER. V lost 1 base and J 0 bases, leaving 6 bases between the germline ends. The CDR3 loop spans 15 amino acids. The DNA of the CDR3 is TGCGCCAGCAGCCAAGCGGGAACAACTAATGAAAAACTGTTTTTT. Translating it yields CASSQAGTTNEKLFF.

The rearrangement links TRBV9 to TRBJ2-5, with 12 bases matching TRBD1. V was clipped by 3 bases and J by 4 bases; unmatched bases: 13. From germline, CDR1 is SGDLS and CDR2 YYNGEE. This CDR3 has 18 amino acids. This chain's CDR3 is CASSAGTGGRPARETQYF. The CDR3 DNA reads as TGTGCCAGCAGCGCCGGGACAGGGGGCAGGCCCGCCAGAGAGACCCAGTACTTC.

V and J are TRBV28 and TRBJ2-7; TRBD1 matches 7 bases. Germline V gene lookup returns CDR1 MDHEN and CDR2 SYDVKM. With 6 bases clipped from V and 2 bases from J, the junction kept 4 bases outside the gene matches. CDR3 length: 13 residues. CDR3 in amino acids: CASRRQGAYEQYF. CDR3 sequence (DNA): TGTGCCAGCAGGCGACAGGGAGCCTACGAGCAGTACTTC.

This clone occurred once. The chain links TRBV2 to TRBJ2-7; 9 bases match TRBD2. Losses at the gene ends were 6 bases for V and 5 bases for J; bases not matched to a gene: 11. This CDR3 is built from 15 residues. Germline V gives CDR1 SNHLY, CDR2 FYNNEI. CDR3 loop: CASSLLGLALNEQYF. DNA for the CDR3: TGTGCCAGCAGCCTTTTGGGACTAGCCTTGAACGAGCAGTACTTC. Complete variable domain (other parts from reference TRBV2 and TRBJ2-7): EPEVTQTPSHQVTQMGQEVILRCVPISNHLYFYWYRQILGQKVEFLVSFYNNEISEKSEIFDDQFSVERPDGSNFTLKIRSTKLEDSAMYFCASSLLGLALNEQYFGPGTRLTVT.

V and J are TRBV28 and TRBJ2-7; TRBD2 aligns across 13 bases. This CDR3 contains 15 residues. Germline CDR1 MDHEN, CDR2 SYDVKM. With V trimmed by 6 bases and J by 3 bases, 5 bases remained unmatched. The CDR3 coding sequence is TGTGCCAGCAGATCCGGGACTAGCGGGATCTACGAGCAGTACTTC. Residues: CASRSGTSGIYEQYF.

CDR3 DNA sequence: TGTGCCAGCAGACTCGCGACAGGGAACAATTCACCCCTCCACTTT. It codes for CASRLATGNNSPLHF. The V call is TRBV7-6, the J call TRBJ1-6, with TRBD1 matching 7 bases. The CDR3 has 15 residues. CDR1 is SGHVS, CDR2 FNYEAQ, per germline. With V trimmed by 6 bases and J by 7 bases, 9 bases remained unmatched.

This rearrangement joins TRBV5-1 to TRBJ2-1, with TRBD2 matching 10 bases. Germline V gene data show CDR1 as SGHRS and CDR2 as YFSETQ. The CDR3 length is 17 residues. With 4 bases clipped from V and 7 bases from J, the junction kept 14 bases outside the gene matches. The CDR3 region is CASSPVPLAGARNEQFF. CDR3 sequence (DNA): TGCGCCAGCAGCCCGGTCCCCCTAGCGGGAGCTCGGAATGAGCAGTTCTTC.

In DNA, the CDR3 is TGTGCCAGCAGCTACATCCCGGGACTCCCCCGAGAAGAGCAGTTCTTC. Its protein product is CASSYIPGLPREEQFF. The chain is built from TRBV7-3 and TRBJ2-1, with TRBD2 as a possible D gene (6 bases). Germline assignment: CDR1 SGHTA and CDR2 FQGTGA. The CDR3 is 16 residues long. V lost 4 bases and J 10 bases, leaving 23 bases between the germline ends.

This chain connects TRBV28 to TRBJ1-6, with 7 bases lining up with TRBD1. This CDR3 has 16 residues. Germline V CDR1 and CDR2: MDHEN, SYDVKM. The trim removed 4 bases at V and 0 bases at J, leaving 3 bases unmatched. CDR3 residues: CASSYPGGSYNSPLHF. The CDR3 DNA sequence: TGTGCCAGCAGTTACCCAGGGGGCTCCTATAATTCACCCCTCCACTTT.

V and J are TRBV19 and TRBJ2-7; tentative D call: TRBD2 (5 bases). Germline lookup yields CDR1 LNHDA and CDR2 SQIVND (reference sequence). Trimming removed 11 bases from V and 0 bases from J, with 20 bases in between. The CDR3 sequence is 15 residues long. The CDR3 reads CARPCTGLSSYEQYF. CDR3 DNA: TGTGCCCGGCCCTGTACCGGACTGAGCTCCTACGAGCAGTACTTC.

CDR3 amino acids: CASSRSAASGVQETQYF. The CDR3 DNA follows: TGCGCCAGCAGCCGCAGTGCGGCTAGCGGCGTGCAAGAGACCCAGTACTTC. The J gene is TRBJ2-5, the V gene TRBV4-3; TRBD2 aligns across 7 bases. V lost 4 bases to trimming and J lost 2 bases; unmatched junction nucleotides: 13. This CDR3 region has 17 residues. In germline, CDR1 is LGHNA, CDR2 YSLEER.

This sequence joins TRBV30 and TRBJ1-1; no clear D gene. V lost 2 bases, J lost 5 bases, and 12 bases lay in between. CDR3 length equals 13 residues. Germline CDR1 GTSNPN, CDR2 SVGIG (reference sequence). The CDR3, as DNA: TGTGCCTGGAGTAGAACAGCCAGGACTGAAGCTTTCTTT. Its translation: CAWSRTARTEAFF.